This T cell receptor beta chain was found in a study of CD8 T cells in ankylosing spondylitis. Study-wide findings and caveats: Disease-associated clonotypes exhibited CD8+ identity and were relatively infrequent in peripheral blood. Clones tied to disease were said to be significantly enriched in matched ankylosing spondylitis synovial fluid. Ankylosing spondylitis blood appeared to carry a characteristic TCR beta motif of eight or nine highly homologous variants.

Quantitative 5'-RACE with molecular barcodes produced the TCR beta libraries. From the 5' RACE reads, TCRdb called clonotypes with MiXCR, one entry per CDR3 protein. The data contain 150,000 to 200,000 distinct CDR3 sequences, around 13% of them singletons. V was trimmed by 6 bases and J by 7 bases, leaving 16 bases between them. The CDR3 spans 13 residues. This clonotype has more than one count but fewer than ten. As yet, its antigen is unknown. This TCR was sampled from a male donor with ankylosing spondylitis or in good health (not recorded which). The chain has TRBV12-3 or TRBV12-4 and TRBJ2-7; D gene uncertain. Sequenced: blood, either unsorted or a sorted T cell fraction (not recorded which). The CDR3 loop is CASRFSARSEQYF. For the CDR3, the DNA is TGTGCCAGCAGGTTCAGTGCGAGATCGGAGCAGTACTTC.